This T cell receptor beta chain emerged from a study of control samples from healthy donors and cancer patients (TCRdb year 2020). In regard to this clone: No cognate antigen has been identified for it. The record has no base qualities; no much larger clone is one base away.

The germline V gene encodes CDR1 SGHTA and CDR2 FQGNSA. The CDR3 holds 16 amino acids from the cysteine to the phenylalanine. CDR3 DNA is the only sequence kept; it has 48 bases, read in frame from the first base. Between the V and J ends, shortened by 3 bases and 7 bases respectively, the junction contains 18 bases. The library was built by means of the immunoSEQ multiplex PCR assay. TCRdb took over this immuneACCESS table, retaining in-frame rearrangements with V and J assigned. Such tables are incomplete; in checked studies, under half of the missing clones stem from an unresolved V gene, and the remainder is unexplained. Present in this sample are 170,000 or so clones, 90% to 95% of which were seen just once. The ten largest make up about 1.4% of the sample.

This TCR was recovered from a man aged 25-45 years in good health. Sequencing input: blood. The sequence joins TRBV7-2 to TRBJ1-4; a weak D assignment points to TRBD1 (5 bases agree). The CDR3 protein: CASSLDPLAGGEKLFF. The DNA sequence follows: TGTGCCAGCAGCTTGGACCCTTTGGCCGGGGGTGAAAAACTGTTTTTT.